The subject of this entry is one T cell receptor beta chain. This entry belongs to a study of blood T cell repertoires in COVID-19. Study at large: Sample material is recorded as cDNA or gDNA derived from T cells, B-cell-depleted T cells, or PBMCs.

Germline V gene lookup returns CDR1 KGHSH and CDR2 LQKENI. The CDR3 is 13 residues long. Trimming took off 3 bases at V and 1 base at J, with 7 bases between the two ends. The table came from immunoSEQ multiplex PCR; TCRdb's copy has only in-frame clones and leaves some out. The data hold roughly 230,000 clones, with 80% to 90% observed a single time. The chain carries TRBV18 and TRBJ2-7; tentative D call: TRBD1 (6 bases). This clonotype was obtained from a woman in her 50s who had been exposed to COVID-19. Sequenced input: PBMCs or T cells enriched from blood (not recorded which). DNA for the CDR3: TGTGCCAGCTCACCGGACAGATCCTACGAGCAGTACTTC. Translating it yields CASSPDRSYEQYF.